The 4 T cell receptor beta chains given below trace back to one sample, sequenced in a study of OX40 agonist ivuxolimab in advanced cancers. The repertoire was sequenced with immunoSEQ multiplex PCR; TCRdb's copy has only in-frame clones and lacks some. The sample consists of about 76,000 clones, approximately 85% of them appearing once. The sample in question was CD4+ or CD8+ T cells sorted from blood, obtained in a trial of the OX40 agonist ivuxolimab. The receptors stem from an adult with an advanced solid tumor such as melanoma, head and neck, liver or kidney cancer.

The V gene is TRBV6-6, the J gene TRBJ1-4; a possible D gene is TRBD1 (5 bases). V lost 2 bases, J lost 8 bases, and 15 bases lay in between. There are 15 residues in the CDR3. Germline CDR1 reads MNHNY; CDR2 reads SVGAGI (reference sequence). The CDR3 here is CASSYPAGYDEKLFF. CDR3 sequence (DNA): TGTGCCAGCAGTTACCCGGCAGGGTACGACGAAAAACTGTTTTTT.

V gene TRBV15 combines with J gene TRBJ1-5; 10 bases map to TRBD1. CDR3 length equals 16 residues. Losses at the gene ends were 0 bases for V and 5 bases for J; bases not matched to a gene: 4. The germline V gene encodes CDR1 LNHNV and CDR2 YYDKDF (reference sequence). The CDR3 protein is CATSRDRDRGHQPQHF. In DNA form, the CDR3 reads TGTGCCACCAGCAGAGATCGGGACAGGGGCCATCAGCCCCAGCATTTT. Based on the CDR3 plus reference TRBV15 and TRBJ1-5, the full variable domain is DAMVIQNPRYQVTQFGKPVTLSCSQTLNHNVMYWYQQKSSQAPKLLFHYYDKDFNNEADTPDNFQSRRPNTSFCFLDIRSPGLGDTAMYLCATSRDRDRGHQPQHFGDGTRLSIL.

The sample holds one count of this clone. The rearrangement uses TRBV27 and TRBJ2-7; 9 positions agree with TRBD2. The junction had 10 bases not matched to a gene; V was cut back by 7 bases and J by 6 bases. This CDR3 region has 14 residues. Germline-derived CDR1 and CDR2 are MNHEY and SMNVEV (reference sequence). CDR3 sequence: CASKTREGQVEQYF. The CDR3 region has the DNA TGTGCCAGCAAGACGCGGGAGGGCCAAGTCGAGCAGTACTTC.

The chain is built from TRBV15 and TRBJ1-1; TRBD1 might be the D (5 bases). There are 15 residues in the CDR3. Looked up from germline, CDR1 is LNHNV and CDR2 is YYDKDF (reference sequence). V lost 3 bases and J lost 4, with 15 bases in between. As DNA, the CDR3 is TGTGCCACCAGCAGGGGAAGCCGTGGGGGCACTGAAGCTTTCTTT. Translated: CATSRGSRGGTEAFF.